This T cell receptor beta chain was sequenced for a study of blood T cell repertoires in COVID-19. This clone was seen a single time. Germline V lookup: CDR1 LNHDA, CDR2 SQIVND (reference sequence). The CDR3 spans 17 residues. V shed 1 base, J shed 7 bases, and the junction held 9 bases outside the gene matches. The data were produced by immunoSEQ multiplex PCR, yet TCRdb's version contains in-frame clones alone and is incomplete. The sample lists about 170,000 clones; approximately 83% were seen once. This receptor was identified in a human donor with acute or convalescent COVID-19. The donor label of this sample is uncertain. The V call is TRBV19, the J call TRBJ2-1, with 11 bases aligning to TRBD2. The source material was peripheral blood. The CDR3 spells CASSIGTSGGSLNEQFF. In DNA form, the CDR3 reads TGTGCCAGTAGTATAGGCACTAGCGGGGGTTCACTGAATGAGCAGTTCTTC.